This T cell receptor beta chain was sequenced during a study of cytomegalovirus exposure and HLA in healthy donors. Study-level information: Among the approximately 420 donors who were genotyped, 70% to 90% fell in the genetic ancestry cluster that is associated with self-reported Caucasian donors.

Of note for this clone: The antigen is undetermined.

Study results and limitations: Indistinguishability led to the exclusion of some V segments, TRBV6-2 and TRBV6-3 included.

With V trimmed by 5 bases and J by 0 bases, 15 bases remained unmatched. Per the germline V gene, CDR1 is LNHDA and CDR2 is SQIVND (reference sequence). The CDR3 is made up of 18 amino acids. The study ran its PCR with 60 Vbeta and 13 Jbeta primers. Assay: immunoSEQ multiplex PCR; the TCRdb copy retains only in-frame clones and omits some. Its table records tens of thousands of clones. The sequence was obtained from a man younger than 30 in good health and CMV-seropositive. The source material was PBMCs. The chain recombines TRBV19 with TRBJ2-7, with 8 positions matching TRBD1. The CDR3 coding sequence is TGTGCCAGTAGTTTCCAGATTACGACAGGGGTTGTCTCCTACGAGCAGTACTTC. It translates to CASSFQITTGVVSYEQYF. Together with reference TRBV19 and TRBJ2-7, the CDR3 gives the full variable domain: DGGITQSPKYLFRKEGQNVTLSCEQNLNHDAMYWYRQDPGQGLRLIYYSQIVNDFQKGDIAEGYSVSREKKESFPLTVTSAQKNPTAFYLCASSFQITTGVVSYEQYFGPGTRLTVT.